The TCR beta chain described here comes from a study of cytomegalovirus exposure and HLA in healthy donors. Study context: As released early, the data held roughly 85 million unique TCRs from HLA-typed donors.

Germline lookup yields CDR1 SNHLY and CDR2 FYNNEI. The J segment lost 4 bases and the V segment lost 2 bases, leaving 16 bases of the junction unmatched. The CDR3 totals 19 residues. This clone has only a few counts. PCR was performed using 60 Vbeta and 13 Jbeta primers. The protocol was immunoSEQ multiplex PCR, while the TCRdb copy is restricted to in-frame clones and leaves out a portion. The sample has under 200,000 clones, around 83% seen once; the top ten hold approximately 1.7%. This chain joins TRBV2 and TRBJ2-1; 8 bases line up with TRBD2. Sequenced: PBMCs. The TCR comes from a man aged 40-55 years in good health and CMV-seropositive. This CDR3 is CASSENPSLGSGKYNEQFF. As DNA, the CDR3 is TGTGCCAGCAGTGAAAACCCCTCGCTGGGTAGCGGGAAGTACAATGAGCAGTTCTTC.